This passage covers 20 T cell receptor beta chains from one sample sequenced in a study of T cell responses to AZD1222 COVID-19 vaccine. TCRdb's copy holds only in-frame clones and misses some; the assay was immunoSEQ multiplex PCR. This table has approximately 120,000 clones, 93% appearing once. This material consisted of peripheral blood, taken on day 0 of AZD1222 vaccination. These receptors all come from an adult in good health.

V usage is TRBV7-2 and J usage is TRBJ2-1; D gene uncertain. Trimming took off 7 bases at V and 8 bases at J, with 9 bases between the two ends. The CDR3 covers 11 residues. Germline V CDR1 and CDR2: SGHTA, FQGNSA. CDR3: CASTDRDEQFF. The CDR3 region has the DNA TGTGCCAGCACAGACCGGGATGAGCAGTTCTTC.

The gene calls are TRBV21-1 and TRBJ2-2. TRBV21-1 is reported as a pseudogene. This CDR3 has 16 amino acids. The CDR3 is CASSTPGTGNTGELFF. The DNA of the CDR3 is TGTGCCAGCAGCACCCCCGGGACCGGGAACACCGGGGAGCTGTTTTTT.

The chain is built from TRBV2 and TRBJ2-4; 9 nucleotides match TRBD2. V was pared by 7 bases and J by 8 bases, with 6 bases of the junction left unmatched. Germline loops: CDR1 SNHLY, CDR2 FYNNEI. The CDR3 loop spans 13 amino acids. CDR3 residues: CASMREGRDIQYF. The CDR3 DNA reads as TGTGCCAGCATGCGGGAGGGCCGTGACATTCAGTACTTC.

The rearrangement uses TRBV5-1 and TRBJ1-1, with a possible D match to TRBD1 (6 bases). V was shortened by 4 bases and J by 0 bases, with 13 bases between the two germline ends. CDR3 length equals 15 residues. Germline loops: CDR1 SGHRS, CDR2 YFSETQ. In DNA, the CDR3 is TGCGCCAGCAGCAGGAACAGGGATCTGAACACTGAAGCTTTCTTT. Translation: CASSRNRDLNTEAFF.

This chain uses TRBV28 with TRBJ1-1; D ambiguous. Trimming cost V 7 bases and J 7 bases, with 10 bases left between them. Germline V CDR1 and CDR2: MDHEN, SYDVKM. CDR3 length: 11 amino acids. CDR3 sequence: CASISRLEAFF. The CDR3 coding sequence is TGTGCCAGCATCTCCCGACTTGAAGCTTTCTTT. Full variable domain (missing parts from reference TRBV28 and TRBJ1-1): DVKVTQSSRYLVKRTGEKVFLECVQDMDHENMFWYRQDPGLGLRLIYFSYDVKMKEKGDIPEGYSVSREKKERFSLILESASTNQTSMYLCASISRLEAFFGQGTRLTVV.

A note on this clone: Different DNA sequences within this sample yield the same CDR3. V and J are TRBV28 and TRBJ1-2; D is undetermined. The CDR3 loop spans 11 amino acids. The germline V gene encodes CDR1 MDHEN and CDR2 SYDVKM. V was pared by 6 bases and J by 4 bases, with 6 bases between. The CDR3 sequence is CASSPSYGYTF. For the CDR3, the DNA is TGTGCCAGCAGCCCAAGCTATGGCTACACCTTC.

V is TRBV2 and J is TRBJ2-5, with D hard to call. Germline V gives CDR1 SNHLY, CDR2 FYNNEI. V was trimmed by 3 bases and J by 5 bases, leaving 7 bases between them. This CDR3 is built from 12 residues. In DNA form, the CDR3 reads TGTGCCAGCAGTGAGCGCCGGGAGACCCAGTACTTC. Protein sequence: CASSERRETQYF.

The chain uses TRBV28 and TRBJ1-1; TRBD1 aligns across 9 bases. The CDR3 extends over 14 amino acids. Germline V lookup: CDR1 MDHEN, CDR2 SYDVKM. V trimming: 5 bases; J trimming: 5 bases; junction bases outside the gene matches: 6. The DNA for the CDR3 is TGTGCCAGCAGTCTTGGGACAGGGAGGACTGAAGCTTTCTTT. Translation: CASSLGTGRTEAFF.

The rearrangement joins TRBV19 to TRBJ2-3; D remains ambiguous. CDR3 length: 14 amino acids. Trimming pared 5 bases from V and 4 bases from J, leaving 13 bases between. The germline CDR1 and CDR2 sequences are LNHDA and SQIVND (reference sequence). The chain's CDR3 is CASSSGLVSDTQYF. The CDR3 DNA reads TGTGCCAGTAGTTCTGGGCTAGTATCAGATACGCAGTATTTT.

The V call is TRBV19, the J call TRBJ2-1; D call uncertain. Germline V lookup: CDR1 LNHDA, CDR2 SQIVND (reference sequence). This CDR3 spans 15 amino acids. The germline V and J ends were trimmed by 3 bases and 7 bases, with 16 bases remaining between them. DNA of the CDR3: TGTGCCAGTAGTATGATGGGCAGGTTAGGAAATGAGCAGTTCTTC. As protein: CASSMMGRLGNEQFF.

This chain links TRBV9 with TRBJ2-3; 7 bases line up with TRBD2. The germline V gene has CDR1 SGDLS and CDR2 YYNGEE. The CDR3 length is 14 residues. Unmatched junction bases numbered 4, after V lost 1 base and J lost 5 bases. CDR3: CASSVRAGEDTQYF. The CDR3 DNA reads as TGTGCCAGCAGCGTAAGGGCGGGAGAAGATACGCAGTATTTT.

The V and J genes are TRBV2 and TRBJ2-3, with a possible D match to TRBD1 (6 bases). The V and J ends lost 0 bases and 0 bases respectively, with 16 bases between them. This CDR3 is 18 amino acids long. Germline assignment: CDR1 SNHLY and CDR2 FYNNEI. The CDR3: CASSEARWGQSSTDTQYF. In DNA, the CDR3 is TGTGCCAGCAGTGAAGCGCGCTGGGGACAATCTAGCACAGATACGCAGTATTTT.

V and J are TRBV28 and TRBJ2-7, with D hard to call. With 2 bases removed from V and 1 base from J, the gap between germline ends came to 9 bases. The CDR3 is 14 residues long. From germline, CDR1 is MDHEN and CDR2 SYDVKM. The CDR3 reads CASSLPGGSYEQYF. Written as DNA, the CDR3 is TGTGCCAGCAGTTTACCCGGCGGATCCTACGAGCAGTACTTC.

The chain couples TRBV4-1 to TRBJ1-6; D is possibly TRBD1 (5 bases). The V end was cut by 0 bases, the J end by 3 bases, with 18 bases between. Germline V gives CDR1 MGHRA, CDR2 YSYEKL. The CDR3 is 19 amino acids. The CDR3: CASSQDGADGRLYNSPLHF. CDR3 nucleotide sequence: TGCGCCAGCAGCCAAGATGGGGCTGATGGGAGGCTCTATAATTCACCCCTCCACTTT.

The CDR3 DNA follows: TGTGCCAGCAGCCAAGAGACCGGAACAGGACTCTATGGCTACACCTTC. This encodes CASSQETGTGLYGYTF. The chain recombines TRBV4-2 with TRBJ1-2; TRBD1 is a possible D gene (5 bases). Germline CDR1 is LGHNA and CDR2 is YNFKEQ. This CDR3 comprises 16 residues. Trimming removed 0 bases from V and 4 bases from J, with 15 bases in between.

The chain is built from TRBV21-1 and TRBJ1-2. TRBV21-1 corresponds to a pseudogene. The CDR3 has 16 residues. The DNA for the CDR3 is TGTGCCAGCAGCAATTACAGTCCGAGGGATAACTATGGCTACACCTTC. As protein: CASSNYSPRDNYGYTF.

In this sample, this clone turned up once. The chain uses TRBV9 and TRBJ1-2, with a weak D call TRBD1 (6 bases). The CDR3 has 14 residues. The germline gives CDR1 SGDLS, CDR2 YYNGEE. V was clipped by 1 base and J by 5 bases, with 12 bases between them. DNA for the CDR3: TGTGCCAGCAGCGTACGCAGGGGCGGGTATGGCTACACCTTC. It translates to CASSVRRGGYGYTF.

The rearrangement joins TRBV7-2 to TRBJ2-1; D is unclear. V was trimmed by 2 bases and J by 3 bases, leaving 5 bases between them. CDR3 length equals 13 residues. Germline CDR1 SGHTA, CDR2 FQGNSA. CDR3 coding DNA: TGTGCCAGCAGCTTAAACGGCTACAATGAGCAGTTCTTC. Translation: CASSLNGYNEQFF.

The chain combines TRBV7-2 with TRBJ1-1, with D hard to call. CDR3 length: 13 amino acids. Trimming pared 4 bases from V and 1 base from J, leaving 7 bases between. In germline, CDR1 is SGHTA, CDR2 FQGNSA. The CDR3 region is CASSWSKNTEAFF. CDR3 in DNA: TGTGCCAGCAGCTGGTCCAAGAACACTGAAGCTTTCTTT.

This clone was counted a few times. This chain uses TRBV6-5 with TRBJ2-7; D may be TRBD1 (5 bases). The V and J ends lost 0 bases and 2 bases respectively, with 8 bases between them. From germline, CDR1 is MNHEY and CDR2 SVGAGI. The CDR3 is 14 amino acids. The CDR3 nucleotides are TGTGCCAGCAGTTACTCAGACAGAGCCTACGAGCAGTACTTC. Residues: CASSYSDRAYEQYF.